A selection of T cell receptor beta chains follows, all from one sample in a study of T-cell reconstitution after alpha-beta-depleted transplantation in children. One entry per CDR3 protein, called by TCRdb with MiXCR from the PCR reads. The sample lists under 850,000 distinct CDR3 sequences, around 13% seen once, with 0.79% in the top ten. The source material was PBMCs, sampled before TCRalphabeta/CD19-depleted stem cell transplant. The origin of the receptors is a girl aged 2 to 9 with congenital amegakaryocytic thrombocytopenia, due to receive a stem cell transplant. Both conserved end residues are part of each CDR3. The D gene is left open where the match is weak. The size entry is marked missing in some rows and otherwise reads once, few, many or a size class.

abundance	d_gene	v_gene	j_gene	CDR3nt	CDR3aa
few	TRBD2	TRBV7-6	TRBJ2-3	TGTGCCAGCAGCTTAAGCGGGAGCGGAGGGACTAGCACAGATACGCAGTATTTT	CASSLSGSGGTSTDTQYF
-	TRBD1	TRBV30	TRBJ2-3	TGTGCCTGGGGACAGGACACAGATACGCAGTATTTT	CAWGQDTDTQYF
few	-	TRBV15	TRBJ2-5	TGTGCCACCAGCAGACGGGGATTGTACCAAGAGACCCAGTACTTC	CATSRRGLYQETQYF
many	-	TRBV7-8	TRBJ2-2	TGTGCCAGCAGGGGGCGAAGGGACACCGGGGAGCTGTTTTTT	CASRGRRDTGELFF
many	-	TRBV29-1	TRBJ1-2	TGCAGCGTTGAATCGGTAGGGAAGGACTATGGCTACACCTTC	CSVESVGKDYGYTF
many	TRBD1	TRBV29-1	TRBJ1-2	TGCAGCGTTGAAGAGGACAGGGTACCGTACGGCTACACCTTC	CSVEEDRVPYGYTF
-	-	TRBV27	TRBJ2-1	TGTGCCAGCAGAAATGCCGGGACCAGAAAAAATGAGCAGTTCTTC	CASRNAGTRKNEQFF
few	TRBD2	TRBV19	TRBJ2-7	TGTGCCAGTAGTATATCGAACCGGGACTACTCTGAGCAGTACTTC	CASSISNRDYSEQYF
many	-	TRBV20-1	TRBJ2-3	TGCAGTGCCCCACCTCTGGAAGGCACAGATACGCAGTATTTT	CSAPPLEGTDTQYF
few	-	TRBV21-1	TRBJ2-7	TGTGCCTCTGCGATTGGGTGGCGTTTGAGGTACGAGCAGTACTTC	CASAIGWRLRYEQYF
many	-	TRBV20-1	TRBJ2-3	TGCAGTGCAAACGGAGGGAATACGCAGTATTTT	CSANGGNTQYF
-	-	TRBV28	TRBJ1-2	TGTGCCAGCAGTTTGGGGGGGCTCAGGTATGGCTACACCTTC	CASSLGGLRYGYTF
many	-	TRBV29-1	TRBJ1-1	TGCAGCGTTGAACAGGGGCCTAGAATTACCTACACTGAAGCTTTCTTT	CSVEQGPRITYTEAFF
few	TRBD2	TRBV2	TRBJ2-3	TGTGCCAGCTTCAGACTAGCGGGAGTAGGAGATACGCAGTATTTT	CASFRLAGVGDTQYF
many	-	TRBV27	TRBJ2-3	TGTGCCAGCAGTTTAATGGGCTCAGATACGCAGTATTTT	CASSLMGSDTQYF
few	TRBD1	TRBV3-1	TRBJ2-7	TGTGCCAGCAGCGGAACGACAGGGGTAGTCGAGCAGTACTTC	CASSGTTGVVEQYF
many	TRBD1	TRBV20-1	TRBJ2-3	TGCAGTGCTCCACAGGGGCCAGATACGCAGTATTTT	CSAPQGPDTQYF
few	-	TRBV7-9	TRBJ1-1	TGTGCCAGCAGCTTAGGCTTCAGGGGCACTGAAGCTTTCTTT	CASSLGFRGTEAFF
-	-	TRBV5-1	TRBJ1-2	TGCGCCAGCAGCTTGGATGGCGACCCCACAAACTATGGCTACACCTTC	CASSLDGDPTNYGYTF
few	TRBD2	TRBV19	TRBJ2-3	TGTGCCAGCAAACCGGGACTAGCGACCCTGAGGGAAACAGATACGCAGTATTTT	CASKPGLATLRETDTQYF
many	-	TRBV6-2/TRBV6-3	TRBJ2-1	TGTGCCAGCAGTTATTCAGGCGGGAAGGATGAGCAGTTCTTC	CASSYSGGKDEQFF
many	TRBD1	TRBV20-1	TRBJ1-2	TGCAGTGCCGCTAGGGACAGGGGGTCCTATGGCTACACCTTC	CSAARDRGSYGYTF
many	-	TRBV20-1	TRBJ1-2	TGCAGTGCTAGAGACACAAACAGGTTCCCAGCTGATGGCTACACCTTC	CSARDTNRFPADGYTF
many	-	TRBV5-1	TRBJ2-1	TGCGCCAGCAGCTTGAGGCGGGAAACCTACAATGAGCAGTTCTTC	CASSLRRETYNEQFF
-	TRBD2	TRBV7-2	TRBJ2-7	TGTGCCAGCAGCCCTAAAGCGGGAGCCTACGAGCAGTACTTC	CASSPKAGAYEQYF
many	TRBD1	TRBV12-3/TRBV12-4	TRBJ2-1	TGTGCCAGCAGTTTGGGACAGGGCTTTGATGAGCAGTTCTTC	CASSLGQGFDEQFF
many	-	TRBV5-1	TRBJ2-1	TGCGCCAGCAGCGCCAGTACCTACAATGAGCAGTTCTTC	CASSASTYNEQFF
few	TRBD1	TRBV2	TRBJ2-6	TGTGCCAGCAATGGACAGGGGGAAGAGTCTGGGGCCAACGTCCTGACTTTC	CASNGQGEESGANVLTF
few	-	TRBV3-1	TRBJ2-1	TGTGCCAGCAGCCAATGGTTCGGGGCCTACAATGAGCAGTTCTTC	CASSQWFGAYNEQFF
-	-	TRBV20-1	TRBJ1-5	TGCAGTGCTAGATCGGCAGGGCTATGGGGAAATCAGCCCCAGCATTTT	CSARSAGLWGNQPQHF